This T cell receptor (beta chain) was identified in a study of cytomegalovirus exposure and HLA in healthy donors. On this clone itself: Its antigen is currently unknown.

Broader study findings: The classifier, whose performance was assessed in both the original and validation cohorts, reportedly diagnosed cytomegalovirus status with high specificity and sensitivity. There was a cluster of highly shared sequence variants that was likely a sequencing artifact.

Germline CDR1 SGHRS, CDR2 YFSETQ. With V trimmed by 0 bases and J by 2 bases, 3 bases remained unmatched. The CDR3 runs 15 residues. The PCR made use of 60 Vbeta and 13 Jbeta primers. Profiled with immunoSEQ multiplex PCR; TCRdb holds only in-frame clones, not every one. The table lists approximately 180,000 clones, roughly four fifths of them singletons. At collection, donors were nominally healthy, but unrecorded immune exposures were probable. The clonotype was recovered from a girl between 5 and 17 years old in good health and CMV-seropositive. Material: PBMCs. V is TRBV5-1 and J is TRBJ2-5; 8 bases agree with TRBD1. CDR3 residues: CASSLAGTGQETQYF. The CDR3, as DNA: TGCGCCAGCAGCTTGGCCGGGACAGGTCAAGAGACCCAGTACTTC. Based on the CDR3 plus reference TRBV5-1 and TRBJ2-5, the full variable domain is KAGVTQTPRYLIKTRGQQVTLSCSPISGHRSVSWYQQTPGQGLQFLFEYFSETQRNKGNFPGRFSGRQFSNSRSEMNVSTLELGDSALYLCASSLAGTGQETQYFGPGTRLLVL.